The present T cell receptor (beta chain) was sequenced within a study of Graves' ophthalmopathy and Graves' hyperthyroidism. Amplification of the TCR beta CDR3 regions used RNA transcripts (as template). Following a first-round RT-PCR that used HTBI primers, a second-round multiplex PCR was carried out. TCRdb reprocessed the multiplex PCR reads with MiXCR, giving one entry per CDR3 protein. The sample contains about 400,000 distinct CDR3 sequences, approximately 16% of which appear only once. This CDR3 contains 13 residues. Trimming at V came to 6 bases and at J to 6 bases, leaving 4 bases not matched to a gene. Germline loops: CDR1 LNHDA, CDR2 SQIVND (reference sequence). Other autoimmune diseases, uncontrolled infections, pregnancy or lactation led to the exclusion of patients. This clonotype was counted ten times or more.

This receptor was taken from a woman under 30 with Graves' ophthalmopathy. Input material: peripheral blood. The V gene is TRBV19, the J gene TRBJ2-4; 8 positions match TRBD1. The CDR3 is CASSRGTGNIQYF. CDR3 coding DNA: TGTGCCAGTAGCCGTGGGACAGGAAACATTCAGTACTTC.